One and the same sample provided the 23 T cell receptor beta chains below, sequenced in a study of T cells after yellow fever vaccination. MiXCR, run by TCRdb on the 5' RACE reads, gives a single entry per CDR3 protein. The sample shows fewer than 100,000 distinct CDR3 sequences, under 7% of them seen only once. The material was CD8+ T cells sorted from PBMCs, obtained 10 days after the yellow fever booster vaccination. Receptors were obtained from a man aged 18 to 30 who received the YFV17D yellow fever vaccine.

CDR3: CASSSLGGESSYNEQFF. The CDR3 nucleotides read TGTGCCAGCAGCTCCCTCGGGGGGGAGAGCTCCTACAATGAGCAGTTCTTC. The chain joins TRBV7-3 to TRBJ2-1; 8 positions match TRBD2. J was trimmed by 0 bases and V by 4 bases; bases with no gene match: 8. The CDR3 has 17 residues. Germline CDR1 reads SGHTA; CDR2 reads FQGTGA.

This clonotype was picked up a small number of times. In DNA, the CDR3 is TGTGCCAGCAGTTACGGGGTAGCAACGGGCACAGATACGCAGTATTTT. Protein sequence: CASSYGVATGTDTQYF. The chain uses TRBV6-5 and TRBJ2-3; D is ambiguous. Germline loops: CDR1 MNHEY, CDR2 SVGAGI. This CDR3 region has 16 residues. V was pared by 2 bases and J by 1 base, with 13 bases between.

The CDR3 reads CASSLSQVYNEQFF. The CDR3 DNA sequence: TGTGCCAGCAGTTTATCGCAGGTTTACAATGAGCAGTTCTTC. The chain links TRBV27 to TRBJ2-1, with no clear D. Germline CDR1 reads MNHEY; CDR2 reads SMNVEV (reference sequence). V lost 0 bases and J lost 4, with 7 bases in between. The length of the CDR3 is 14 residues.

The chain recombines TRBV7-9 with TRBJ1-2; D remains ambiguous. CDR1 and CDR2 from the germline V gene are SEHNR and FQNEAQ (reference sequence). CDR3 size: 15 residues. Trimming removed 5 bases from V and 3 bases from J, with 16 bases in between. In DNA form, the CDR3 reads TGTGCCAGCAGCCCTACTGAAGGCATAGACTATGGCTACACCTTC. This codes for CASSPTEGIDYGYTF.

This clonotype was seen at least ten times. The chain couples TRBV12-3 or TRBV12-4 to TRBJ2-2; D gene unclear. The CDR3 totals 16 residues. The V end lost 1 base, the J end lost 5 bases, and 14 bases lay between the germline ends. CDR3 sequence: CASSLVIPATTGELFF. CDR3 coding DNA: TGTGCCAGCAGTTTAGTAATCCCAGCGACGACCGGGGAGCTGTTTTTT.

This clonotype was found many times. J is TRBJ2-1 and V is TRBV24-1; D unresolved. Deletions cut 5 bases from V and 2 bases from J, with 9 bases between. This CDR3 spans 14 amino acids. The germline CDR1 and CDR2 sequences are KGHDR and SFDVKD. CDR3 in amino acids: CATSVADPYNEQFF. CDR3 sequence (DNA): TGTGCCACCAGTGTCGCAGATCCCTACAATGAGCAGTTCTTC.

This clonotype has just a few counts. This chain links TRBV4-2 with TRBJ1-1; D is uncertain. This CDR3 has 15 residues. V lost 0 bases and J 0 bases, leaving 8 bases between the germline ends. Germline assignment: CDR1 LGHNA and CDR2 YNFKEQ. The CDR3 DNA reads TGTGCCAGCAGCCAAGATTTCGGGTTGAACACTGAAGCTTTCTTT. Amino acids: CASSQDFGLNTEAFF.

This clonotype has only a few counts. This sequence joins TRBV12-3 or TRBV12-4 and TRBJ1-5, with 8 bases lining up with TRBD1. J gave up 3 bases and V 3 bases, and 1 base lay outside the gene matches. CDR3 length equals 14 residues. CDR3 sequence reads: CASSLTGDNQPQHF. CDR3 in DNA: TGTGCCAGCAGTTTGACAGGGGACAATCAGCCCCAGCATTTT.

The chain joins TRBV12-3 or TRBV12-4 to TRBJ1-1; 7 bases are a match to TRBD1. This CDR3 has 16 amino acids. V gave up 3 bases and J gave up 8 bases; unmatched junction bases: 15. The CDR3 region has the DNA TGTGCCAGCAGTTTGGTCGAGGGGGCGTATAATATAGAAGCTTTCTTT. It encodes CASSLVEGAYNIEAFF.

The rearrangement uses TRBV6-5 and TRBJ2-7; possibly TRBD1 for D (5 bases). Germline assignment: CDR1 MNHEY and CDR2 SVGAGI. The V end lost 0 bases, the J end lost 2 bases, and 11 bases lay between the germline ends. This CDR3 is 15 amino acids long. The CDR3 coding sequence is TGTGCCAGCAGTTACTCAGGCAGGGTCCCCTACGAGCAGTACTTC. Protein: CASSYSGRVPYEQYF.

There are a few counts of this clonotype. The rearrangement links TRBV18 to TRBJ1-6, with D possibly being TRBD1 (6 bases). V was trimmed by 6 bases and J by 6 bases, leaving 15 bases between them. Germline V gene sequence: CDR1 KGHSH, CDR2 LQKENI. CDR3 length: 15 amino acids. CDR3: CASSTTGWGNSPLHF. CDR3 nucleotide sequence: TGTGCCAGCTCCACCACAGGGTGGGGTAATTCACCCCTCCACTTT.

This clonotype occurred many times. The V and J genes are TRBV6-4 and TRBJ2-3, with 13 positions matching TRBD2. This CDR3 has 17 residues. The V gene's germline CDR1 is MRHNA and CDR2 SNTAGT. V was pared by 6 bases and J by 6 bases, with 12 bases of the junction left unmatched. The CDR3 DNA sequence: TGTGCCAGCAGCCCAGCCACTAGCGGGGGGGGAGCCGATACGCAGTATTTT. It translates to CASSPATSGGGADTQYF.

This clonotype was counted between two and nine times. The chain uses TRBV7-3 and TRBJ2-3, with 9 bases that match TRBD2. V was clipped by 3 bases and J by 3 bases; unmatched bases: 4. The CDR3 sequence is 15 residues long. Germline loops: CDR1 SGHTA, CDR2 FQGTGA. CDR3 nucleotides: TGTGCCAGCAGCTTCCTTGGACTAGCGACAGATACGCAGTATTTT. Protein sequence: CASSFLGLATDTQYF.

This clonotype was counted a single time. The chain joins TRBV12-3 or TRBV12-4 to TRBJ1-1, with a tentative D call TRBD1 (6 bases). This CDR3 comprises 15 residues. V dropped 4 bases and J dropped 0 bases, with 12 bases sitting between them. The CDR3 loop is CASSSARDMNTEAFF. CDR3 nucleotide sequence: TGTGCCAGCAGTTCAGCGCGGGACATGAACACTGAAGCTTTCTTT.

This clonotype came up a few times. The rearrangement uses TRBV5-4 and TRBJ1-1; 9 nucleotides agree with TRBD1. V lost 6 bases and J lost 0; bases outside the gene matches: 9. Germline-derived CDR1 and CDR2 are SGHNT and YYREEE (reference sequence). The CDR3 spans 16 residues. In nucleotides, the CDR3 is TGTGCCAGCACCAGGACGGGACAGGGTATGAACACTGAAGCTTTCTTT. Translated, it gives CASTRTGQGMNTEAFF.

There are many counts of this clonotype. V gene TRBV11-2 combines with J gene TRBJ2-5; TRBD2 is a possible D gene (6 bases). The V gene's germline CDR1 is SGHAT and CDR2 FQNNGV. Trimming took 4 bases from V and 5 from J, leaving 17 bases between them. The CDR3 consists of 15 residues. CDR3 coding DNA: TGTGCCAGCAGCTCCCGGGACTTCCAGTGGGAGACCCAGTACTTC. Residues: CASSSRDFQWETQYF.

This clonotype was counted between two and nine times. The gene calls are TRBV14 and TRBJ1-1; D remains ambiguous. The CDR3 length is 13 residues. V was pared by 0 bases and J by 8 bases, with 10 bases between. Germline V gives CDR1 SGHDN, CDR2 FVKESK. In DNA, the CDR3 is TGTGCCAGCAGCCAAGACGTAGGAAAAGAAGCTTTCTTT. Its protein is CASSQDVGKEAFF.

Many counts were recorded for this clonotype. The chain has TRBV7-2 and TRBJ2-3, with 8 bases aligning to TRBD2. Germline CDR1 SGHTA, CDR2 FQGNSA. The junction had 16 bases not matched to a gene; V was cut back by 5 bases and J by 0 bases. The CDR3 length is 19 residues. The CDR3: CASSPRAAGGTMSTDTQYF. DNA of the CDR3: TGTGCCAGCAGCCCGAGGGCGGCGGGGGGCACTATGAGCACAGATACGCAGTATTTT.

The sample holds a few counts of this clonotype. The rearrangement joins TRBV6-2 or TRBV6-3 to TRBJ2-3, with D unresolved. Germline assignment: CDR1 MNHEY and CDR2 SVGEGT. The CDR3 sequence is 16 residues long. The V end was cut by 5 bases, the J end by 8 bases, with 23 bases between. In DNA form, the CDR3 reads TGTGCCAGCAGTCCCATGGCCCCGCAGTTCGCGATTACGCAGTATTTT. It specifies CASSPMAPQFAITQYF.

The rearrangement uses TRBV7-2 and TRBJ2-1; D remains unclear. Trimming removed 6 bases from V and 4 bases from J, with 13 bases in between. Germline lookup yields CDR1 SGHTA and CDR2 FQGNSA. The CDR3 is made up of 14 amino acids. The CDR3, as DNA: TGTGCCAGCAGTCAACCTAAATTGTACAATGAGCAGTTCTTC. Translated: CASSQPKLYNEQFF.

This clonotype has just a few counts. This chain uses TRBV28 with TRBJ2-7, with 7 bases identical to TRBD2. Germline V gene data show CDR1 as MDHEN and CDR2 as SYDVKM. V was clipped by 3 bases and J by 3 bases; unmatched bases: 5. This CDR3 contains 14 residues. CDR3 in DNA: TGTGCCAGCAGTTTGGGTTCGGGGGGCTACGAGCAGTACGTC. Its translation is CASSLGSGGYEQYV.

This clonotype was found a few times. The rearrangement uses TRBV7-9 and TRBJ2-1; 7 bases match TRBD1. The germline V gene has CDR1 SEHNR and CDR2 FQNEAQ (reference sequence). The CDR3 is made up of 16 amino acids. V shed 5 bases, J shed 5 bases, and the junction held 12 bases outside the gene matches. The CDR3 bases are TGTGCCAGCAGCGTGTCCGGGCAGGGGGTCAACAATGAGCAGTTCTTC. Translating it yields CASSVSGQGVNNEQFF.

The gene calls are TRBV4-2 and TRBJ2-3; the D gene is possibly TRBD2 (6 bases). This CDR3 region has 17 residues. V lost 0 bases, J lost 2 bases, and 15 bases lay in between. The V gene's germline CDR1 is LGHNA and CDR2 YNFKEQ. CDR3 loop: CASSQDPGSGYTDTQYF. DNA of the CDR3: TGTGCCAGCAGCCAAGATCCGGGTAGCGGCTACACAGATACGCAGTATTTT.